The rows below give T cell receptor beta chains drawn from one sample of a study of T cell responses to AZD1222 COVID-19 vaccine. Produced via immunoSEQ multiplex PCR; TCRdb's table is partial and in-frame only. Of 60,000 to 75,000 clones in the sample, less than 90% were seen once. The material sequenced was peripheral blood, taken on day 0 of AZD1222 vaccination. These receptors were obtained from an adult in good health. The CDR3 runs from the conserved cysteine through the conserved F or W. A D gene is named only where the DNA matches it firmly. Size values are once, few and many counts, or a class for expanded clones, and some rows have none.

TRBV7-2	-	TRBJ2-5	-	CASRQAIQETQYF
TRBV27	-	TRBJ2-4	-	CASGELAKNIQYF
TRBV3-1/TRBV3-2	-	TRBJ1-2	-	CASSQDPGSYGYTF
TRBV28	-	TRBJ2-7	-	CASSLSGVSYEQYF
TRBV11-3	-	TRBJ2-1	-	CASSFLPHEQFF
TRBV19	-	TRBJ1-4	-	CASKQPATNEKLFF
TRBV4-1	-	TRBJ1-2	few	CASSLSENYGYTF
TRBV7-2	-	TRBJ1-1	-	CASSPLIGITEAFF
TRBV9	TRBD2	TRBJ2-2	-	CASSVAGSGVTGELFF
TRBV5-4	-	TRBJ1-1	-	CASSTPGQNTEAFF
TRBV4-2	TRBD2	TRBJ2-2	-	CASSPVAGGANTGELFF
TRBV14	-	TRBJ2-1	-	CASSQQGGSYNEQFF
TRBV29-1	-	TRBJ1-1	-	CSVEAWNTEAFF
TRBV19	TRBD1	TRBJ2-7	-	CASTPRGTVGHEQYF
TRBV15	-	TRBJ2-7	-	CATSRVRDTPYEQYF